The T cell receptor (beta chain) under discussion was sequenced for a study of blood T cell repertoires in COVID-19. Clones were read by immunoSEQ multiplex PCR, and TCRdb kept only the in-frame ones, dropping some. The sample has 350,000 or so clones, approximately 89% seen once. The sequence was obtained from a woman in her twenties or thirties with COVID-19, enrolled during active disease. Sequencing was done on a sample of peripheral blood.

The CDR3 here is CASSPTGVGQPQHF. The CDR3 nucleotides are TGTGCCAGCAGTCCGACAGGGGTAGGCCAGCCCCAGCATTTT. The rearrangement joins TRBV6-5 to TRBJ1-5; TRBD1 matches 8 bases. The ends lost 5 bases at V and 7 bases at J; junction bases unmatched: 7. The CDR3 runs 14 residues. Germline-derived CDR1 and CDR2 are MNHEY and SVGAGI.